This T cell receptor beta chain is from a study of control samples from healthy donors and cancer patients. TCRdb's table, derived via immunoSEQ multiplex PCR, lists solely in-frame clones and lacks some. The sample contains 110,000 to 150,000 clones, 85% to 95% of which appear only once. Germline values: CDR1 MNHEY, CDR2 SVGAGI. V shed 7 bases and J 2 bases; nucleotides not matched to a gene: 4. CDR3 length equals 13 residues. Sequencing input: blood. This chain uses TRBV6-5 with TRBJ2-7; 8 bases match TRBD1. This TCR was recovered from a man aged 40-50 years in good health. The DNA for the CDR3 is TGTGCCAGCATGGGACAGGCCACCTACGAGCAGTACTTC. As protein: CASMGQATYEQYF.